This T cell receptor beta chain appears in the sequencing data of a study of blood T cell repertoires in COVID-19 (dated by TCRdb to the early 2020s). Regarding the complete study: Samples from collaborators originated in the United States, Italy and Spain and spanned both the acute and convalescent phases of COVID-19. The material from the prospective study consisted of cDNA or gDNA derived from T cells, B-cell-depleted T cells, or PBMCs. Subjects who had been exposed to COVID-19, were actively infected with it, or had recovered from it provided the deeply sampled blood TCRbeta repertoires that made up the dataset. The repertoires were released in a freely available public database meant as a resource for research on the immune response to SARS-CoV-2. Samples were obtained from the ongoing ImmuneRACE study (first 160 participants) and from 950 to 1,500 subjects provided by 6 global collaborators. Sample metadata almost always included a de-identified subject ID, COVID-19 status, age in years and sex. Where HLA class I and class II types were available, the types were taken from metadata supplied by the sample provider, not from assay-based typing. General conclusions and limits of the study: The quantity of clinical and demographic metadata differed by source and by participant and was supplied without curation.

TCRbeta CDR3 regions were amplified from genomic DNA using the immunoSEQ Assay, a bias-controlled multiplex PCR. The original methods were these. The number of nucleated cells in each sample was estimated by amplification of reference gene primers within the assay. To quantify the absolute abundance of each unique TCRbeta CDR3 rearrangement, sequence reads were collapsed and filtered. For each sample, productive Simpson clonality was calculated as the square root of Simpson's diversity index over productive rearrangements. TCRdb re-hosts the immuneACCESS table, in-frame sequences only. Its copies lack some clones; in the studies checked, an unresolved V gene accounts for under half of them, and the cause for the rest is not known. The V and J calls and clone size are taken from that table; D and trimming were inferred from the DNA. The sample table shows approximately 170,000 clones, and 89% are seen once. Approximately 0.8% of the sample lies in the top ten.

The germline V gene encodes CDR1 SGHRS and CDR2 YFSETQ. The CDR3 holds 15 amino acids from the cysteine to the phenylalanine. The kept DNA is CDR3 alone, 45 bases in frame from the first base. V is cut back by 2 bases and J by 6 bases, with 5 bases in the junction unmatched. Enrolling through a virtual design, the prospective study's participants ranged in age from roughly 18 to 95 years and lived across around 25 United States geographic areas. In the prospective study, participants were assigned to cohorts based on the clinical history participants reported in a screening survey and a study questionnaire. For ImmuneRACE Cohort 3, a participant was defined as recovered based on two consecutive negative NP/OP PCR tests, clearance by a healthcare professional, or resolution of symptoms. Mobile phlebotomists in the prospective study collected whole blood, serum and a nasopharyngeal or oropharyngeal swab from every participant. Additional blood draws and questionnaires over an approximately two-month period could optionally be provided by prospective study participants. Before DNA extraction, blood samples from the prospective study were shipped at room temperature or frozen.

To note about this clone: No antigen is known for it. Base qualities are not recorded, but no much larger clone differs from it by a single base.

In this chain, TRBV5-1 is recombined with TRBJ2-2; 9 bases in the middle match TRBD2. The source material was PBMCs or T cells enriched from blood (not recorded which). The receptor comes from a woman under 30 who had recovered from COVID-19. The CDR3: CASSFSGSKAGELFF. The DNA sequence is TGCGCCAGCAGCTTTAGCGGGAGTAAGGCCGGGGAGCTGTTTTTT.